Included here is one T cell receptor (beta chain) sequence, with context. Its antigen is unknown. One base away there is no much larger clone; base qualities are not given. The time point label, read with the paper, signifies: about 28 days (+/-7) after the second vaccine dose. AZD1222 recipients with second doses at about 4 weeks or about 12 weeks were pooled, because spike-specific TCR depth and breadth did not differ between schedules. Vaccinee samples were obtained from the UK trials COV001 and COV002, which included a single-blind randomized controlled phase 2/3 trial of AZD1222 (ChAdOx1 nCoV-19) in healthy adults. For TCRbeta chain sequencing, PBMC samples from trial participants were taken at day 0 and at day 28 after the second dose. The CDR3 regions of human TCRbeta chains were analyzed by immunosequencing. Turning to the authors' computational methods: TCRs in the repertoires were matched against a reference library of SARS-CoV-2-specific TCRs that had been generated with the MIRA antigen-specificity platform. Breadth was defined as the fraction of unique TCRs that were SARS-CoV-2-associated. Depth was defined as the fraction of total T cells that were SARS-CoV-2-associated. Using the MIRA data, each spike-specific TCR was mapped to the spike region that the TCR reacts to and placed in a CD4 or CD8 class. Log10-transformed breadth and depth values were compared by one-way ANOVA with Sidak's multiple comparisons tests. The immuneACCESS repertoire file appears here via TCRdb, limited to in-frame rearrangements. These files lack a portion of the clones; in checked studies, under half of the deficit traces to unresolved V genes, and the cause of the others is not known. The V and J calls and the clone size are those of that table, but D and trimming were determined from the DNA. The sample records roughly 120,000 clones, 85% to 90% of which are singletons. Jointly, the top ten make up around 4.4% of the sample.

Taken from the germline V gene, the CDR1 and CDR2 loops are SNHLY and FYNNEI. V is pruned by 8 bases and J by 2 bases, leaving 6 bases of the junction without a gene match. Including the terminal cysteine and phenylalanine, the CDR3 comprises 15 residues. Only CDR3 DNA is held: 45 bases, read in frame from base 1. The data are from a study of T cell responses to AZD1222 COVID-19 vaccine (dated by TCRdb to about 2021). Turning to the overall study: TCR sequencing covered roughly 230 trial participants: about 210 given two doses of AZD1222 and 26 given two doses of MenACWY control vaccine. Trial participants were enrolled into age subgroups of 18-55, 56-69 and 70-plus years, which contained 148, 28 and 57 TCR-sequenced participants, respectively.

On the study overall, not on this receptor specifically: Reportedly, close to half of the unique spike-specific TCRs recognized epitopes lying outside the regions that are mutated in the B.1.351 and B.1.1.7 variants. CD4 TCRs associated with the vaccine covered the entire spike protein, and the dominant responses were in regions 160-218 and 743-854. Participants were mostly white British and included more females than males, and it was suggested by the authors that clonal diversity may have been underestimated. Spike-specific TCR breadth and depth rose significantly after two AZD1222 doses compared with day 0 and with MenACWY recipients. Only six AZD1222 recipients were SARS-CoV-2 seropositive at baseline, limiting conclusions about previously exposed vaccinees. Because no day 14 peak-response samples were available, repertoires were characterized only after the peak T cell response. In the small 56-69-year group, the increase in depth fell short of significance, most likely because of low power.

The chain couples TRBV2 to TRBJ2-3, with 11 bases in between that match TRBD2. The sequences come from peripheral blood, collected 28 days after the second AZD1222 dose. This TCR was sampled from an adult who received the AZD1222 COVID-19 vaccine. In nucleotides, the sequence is TGTGCCAGCGGGGGACTAGCGGAGGACACAGATACGCAGTATTTT. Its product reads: CASGGLAEDTDTQYF.